Below, 23 T cell receptor beta chains from the same sample are listed, as sequenced in a study of blood T cell repertoires in COVID-19. Profiled with immunoSEQ multiplex PCR; TCRdb holds only in-frame clones, not every one. The sample comprises about 87,000 clones, about 92% of which are singletons, and over 5.5% rests with the top ten. Input material: peripheral blood. These receptor sequences come from a man younger than 30 with COVID-19, enrolled during active disease.

This clone appeared once. V gene TRBV19 combines with J gene TRBJ1-5; 8 bases fit TRBD1. The CDR3 covers 14 residues. Unmatched junction bases numbered 6, after V lost 3 bases and J lost 8 bases. From germline, CDR1 is LNHDA and CDR2 SQIVND (reference sequence). CDR3 nucleotide sequence: TGTGCCAGTAGTATTGCCCAGGGGGCTAAGCCCCAGCATTTT. Protein sequence: CASSIAQGAKPQHF.

This clone was counted a single time. This chain uses TRBV4-2 with TRBJ2-7; D is possibly TRBD2 (6 bases). The CDR3 runs to 18 residues. Germline-derived CDR1 and CDR2 are LGHNA and YNFKEQ. Deletions cut 0 bases from V and 2 bases from J, with 20 bases between. CDR3 nucleotide sequence: TGTGCCAGCAGCCAAGATCTCGGGGACTCGGCACTAACCTACGAGCAGTACTTC. This gives the protein CASSQDLGDSALTYEQYF.

Ten or more counts support this clone. The germline gene is not matched at one end of the junction; a read error may be the cause. The CDR3 DNA reads as TGTGCCTGGAGCCGTGGACAGTTAAGCGGAAAACTGCTTTTT. Its translation: CAWSRGQLSGKLLF. V is TRBV30 and J is TRBJ1-4, with D possibly TRBD1 on 6 matching bases. This CDR3 is built from 14 residues. The germline gives CDR1 GTSNPN, CDR2 SVGIG (reference sequence).

The chain employs TRBV19 and TRBJ1-6, with 7 bases aligning to TRBD1. V dropped 6 bases and J dropped 7; count of bases not matched to a gene: 6. The CDR3 length is 14 residues. Germline V CDR1 and CDR2: LNHDA, SQIVND (reference sequence). The CDR3 coding sequence is TGTGCCAGTAGCCGGGACAGTCTCAATTCACCCCTCCACTTT. Encoded protein: CASSRDSLNSPLHF.

This clone was observed a few times. The chain couples TRBV29-1 to TRBJ1-5; 7 nucleotides match TRBD1. The germline gives CDR1 SQVTM, CDR2 ANQGSEA. The ends lost 7 bases at V and 9 bases at J; junction bases unmatched: 9. The CDR3 has 12 residues. CDR3 in DNA: TGCAGCGGAAGACAGGGAACAGGGCCCCAGCATTTT. This codes for CSGRQGTGPQHF.

This rearrangement joins TRBV5-6 to TRBJ2-1, with D maybe TRBD2 (5 bases). V shed 2 bases and J shed 8 bases, with 8 bases lying between them. CDR1 is SGHDT and CDR2 is YYEEEE in the germline V gene. The length of the CDR3 is 12 residues. CDR3 loop: CASSLLSDEQFF. Here the CDR3 DNA reads TGTGCCAGCAGCTTACTTAGCGATGAGCAGTTCTTC.

The chain couples TRBV28 to TRBJ1-2; possible D gene TRBD1, 5 bases. V lost 5 bases, J lost 5 bases, and 6 bases lay in between. This CDR3 has 11 residues. Germline loops: CDR1 MDHEN, CDR2 SYDVKM. CDR3 loop: CASSPGYGYTF. CDR3 DNA sequence: TGTGCCAGCAGTCCAGGGTATGGCTACACCTTC.

A single count supports this clone. This chain connects TRBV7-3 to TRBJ2-2; D not resolved. From germline, CDR1 is SGHTA and CDR2 FQGTGA. The CDR3 loop spans 14 amino acids. V lost 5 bases and J lost 0, with 7 bases in between. DNA of the CDR3: TGTGCCAGCAGCACCTCTACGAACACCGGGGAGCTGTTTTTT. Translated, it gives CASSTSTNTGELFF.

The chain is built from TRBV2 and TRBJ2-7, with 8 positions matching TRBD2. The germline CDR1 and CDR2 sequences are SNHLY and FYNNEI. V was clipped by 10 bases and J by 3 bases; unmatched bases: 11. This CDR3 is 14 amino acids long. DNA of the CDR3: TGTGCCACCCAGGTAGTTAGCGGGATCTACGAGCAGTACTTC. Protein product: CATQVVSGIYEQYF.

The CDR3 sequence: CASSLHALAQTYEQYF. The CDR3, as DNA: TGTGCCAGCAGCCTTCACGCTCTAGCGCAGACCTACGAGCAGTACTTC. The V gene is TRBV9, the J gene TRBJ2-7, with D perhaps matching TRBD2 (6 bases). The CDR3 totals 16 residues. V was shortened by 4 bases and J by 2 bases, with 19 bases between the two germline ends. Germline values: CDR1 SGDLS, CDR2 YYNGEE.

V is TRBV7-2 and J is TRBJ1-1; D gene unclear. Germline V gives CDR1 SGHTA, CDR2 FQGNSA. The CDR3 has 13 residues. Trimming pared 2 bases from V and 4 bases from J, leaving 8 bases between. CDR3 protein: CASSLSKPTEAFF. Here the CDR3 DNA reads TGTGCCAGCAGCTTAAGCAAGCCCACTGAAGCTTTCTTT.

The chain carries TRBV19 and TRBJ1-2; D call uncertain. In germline, CDR1 is LNHDA, CDR2 SQIVND (reference sequence). V dropped 3 bases and J dropped 4 bases, with 15 bases sitting between them. The CDR3 extends over 15 amino acids. The CDR3 spells CASSMRTLPFYGYTF. The CDR3, as DNA: TGTGCCAGTAGTATGCGGACTCTTCCTTTCTATGGCTACACCTTC.

The chain employs TRBV4-3 and TRBJ1-5, with a weak D call TRBD1 (5 bases). CDR1 is LGHNA and CDR2 is YSLEER in the germline V gene. CDR3 length: 18 residues. Trimming took 0 bases from V and 1 from J, leaving 16 bases between them. The DNA for the CDR3 is TGCGCCAGCAGCCAAGATGTGATTAGGGGTATAAGCAATCAGCCCCAGCATTTT. It specifies CASSQDVIRGISNQPQHF.

This clone occurred once. The gene calls are TRBV13 and TRBJ2-1; 8 nucleotides align to TRBD2. After removal of 0 bases from V and 3 bases from J, the junction contained 7 bases not matched to a gene. The CDR3 consists of 17 residues. Germline V gives CDR1 PRHDT, CDR2 FYEKMQ (reference sequence). CDR3 in amino acids: CASSLGPSGSYYNEQFF. DNA for the CDR3: TGTGCCAGCAGCTTAGGCCCGAGCGGGAGCTACTACAATGAGCAGTTCTTC. Full variable domain (outside the CDR3, taken from reference TRBV13 and TRBJ2-1): AAGVIQSPRHLIKEKRETATLKCYPIPRHDTVYWYQQGPGQDPQFLISFYEKMQSDKGSIPDRFSAQQFSDYHSELNMSSLELGDSALYFCASSLGPSGSYYNEQFFGPGTRLTVL.

This chain uses TRBV28 with TRBJ2-3; 8 bases align to TRBD2. With V trimmed by 7 bases and J by 2 bases, 8 bases remained unmatched. The CDR3 length is 15 residues. CDR1 is MDHEN, CDR2 SYDVKM, per germline. CDR3 in amino acids: CASKAPSGYTDTQYF. CDR3 in DNA: TGTGCCAGCAAGGCTCCTAGCGGGTACACAGATACGCAGTATTTT.

V usage is TRBV13 and J usage is TRBJ2-7; 12 nucleotides align to TRBD2. The length of the CDR3 is 12 residues. The germline V gene encodes CDR1 PRHDT and CDR2 FYEKMQ (reference sequence). J was trimmed by 8 bases and V by 5 bases; bases with no gene match: 1. The CDR3 region is CASSGLAGKQYF. The CDR3 nucleotides read TGTGCCAGCAGCGGACTAGCGGGAAAGCAGTACTTC.

The chain recombines TRBV5-1 with TRBJ2-1; TRBD2 matches 11 bases. Germline loops: CDR1 SGHRS, CDR2 YFSETQ. This CDR3 has 16 residues. V gave up 3 bases and J gave up 8 bases; unmatched junction bases: 10. The CDR3 nucleotides are TGCGCCAGCAGCTCGACCCTAGCGGGAGGAGGGGATGAGCAGTTCTTC. Translating it yields CASSSTLAGGGDEQFF.

CDR3 loop: CAWSGNSPLHF. The CDR3 nucleotides are TGTGCCTGGAGCGGGAATTCACCCCTCCACTTT. The V call is TRBV30, the J call TRBJ1-6; the D is unclear. CDR1 is GTSNPN, CDR2 SVGIG, per germline (reference sequence). This CDR3 is built from 11 residues. V dropped 3 bases and J dropped 7 bases, with 4 bases sitting between them.

The chain uses TRBV19 and TRBJ1-2, with D tentatively TRBD1 (5 bases). This CDR3 has 12 amino acids. V shed 7 bases and J shed 4 bases, with 10 bases lying between them. In germline, CDR1 is LNHDA, CDR2 SQIVND (reference sequence). CDR3 in amino acids: CASNGGVYGYTF. The DNA for the CDR3 is TGTGCCAGTAATGGAGGGGTCTATGGCTACACCTTC.

The J gene is TRBJ1-1, the V gene TRBV18, with 7 bases identical to TRBD1. V was clipped by 3 bases and J by 1 base; unmatched bases: 5. This CDR3 region has 15 residues. The germline V gene has CDR1 KGHSH and CDR2 LQKENI. CDR3 nucleotides: TGTGCCAGCTCACCGACCGGACAGGCGAACACTGAAGCTTTCTTT. This translates into CASSPTGQANTEAFF.

This rearrangement joins TRBV5-4 to TRBJ1-2; 9 nucleotides match TRBD1. CDR1 and CDR2 from the germline V gene are SGHNT and YYREEE (reference sequence). CDR3 length: 14 amino acids. Trimming removed 4 bases from V and 7 bases from J; junction bases left unmatched: 8. CDR3 loop: CASSIPGTGTGYTF. CDR3 bases: TGTGCCAGCAGCATTCCCGGGACAGGGACTGGCTACACCTTC.

Only a few counts were recorded for this clone. This chain uses TRBV11-3 with TRBJ2-7; D is possibly TRBD2 (5 bases). CDR1 SGHNT and CDR2 YENEEA come from the germline V gene. CDR3 length: 13 residues. V lost 5 bases and J lost 9, with 17 bases in between. Here the CDR3 reads CASSVGSMGVQYF. In nucleotides, the CDR3 is TGTGCCAGCAGCGTTGGGTCTATGGGAGTGCAGTACTTC.

In the case of this clone: A much larger clone lies a single base off, so this may be a read error. The gene calls are TRBV6-4 and TRBJ2-3, with D maybe TRBD2 (5 bases). The V end lost 7 bases, the J end lost 4 bases, and 15 bases lay between the germline ends. The CDR3 has 14 residues. Germline lookup yields CDR1 MRHNA and CDR2 SNTAGT. The CDR3 DNA sequence: TGTGCCAGCAATCCCGAGGGCGGAGCAGATACGCAGTATTTT. It is translated as CASNPEGGADTQYF.